Listed here are 4 T cell receptor beta chains from one sample, sequenced in a study of blood T cells in healthy people across ages. Together with a sample-barcoded 5' primer, a J-beta primer mix was included in a second PCR lasting roughly 6 to 12 cycles. TCRdb redid the calling of the 5' RACE reads with MiXCR, one entry per CDR3 protein. The top ten hold approximately 40% of the sample, which has hundreds of thousands of distinct CDR3 sequences, about 53% seen once. The sample was blood. The receptors originated from a man aged 80 or over in good health.

The V call is TRBV29-1, the J call TRBJ2-1, with TRBD2 matching over 7 bases. Germline assignment: CDR1 SQVTM and CDR2 ANQGSEA. Trimming took 5 bases from V and 6 from J; bases not matched to a gene: 7. The CDR3 covers 13 residues. CDR3 coding DNA: TGCAGCGTTAGTCGGGAGGTAGGCAATGAGCAGTTCTTC. Protein: CSVSREVGNEQFF.

In this sample, this clonotype turned up a few times. This chain joins TRBV4-2 and TRBJ1-6, with 12 bases lining up with TRBD1. The CDR3 consists of 15 residues. The germline V gene has CDR1 LGHNA and CDR2 YNFKEQ. The V gene end was trimmed by 4 bases and the J gene end by 12 bases; junction bases not matched to a gene: 7. CDR3 coding DNA: TGTGCCAGCAGCCGTGCTTGGGACAGGGGGCAACCCCTCCACTTT. Translating it yields CASSRAWDRGQPLHF.

This clonotype appeared a few times. The V gene is TRBV2, the J gene TRBJ1-1; no clear D. CDR3 length: 11 residues. V gave up 5 bases and J gave up 3 bases, with 4 bases separating them. Per germline, CDR1 SNHLY and CDR2 FYNNEI. In nucleotides, the CDR3 is TGTGCCAGCAGTACCTACACTGAAGCTTTCTTT. It translates to CASSTYTEAFF.

The chain combines TRBV2 with TRBJ2-1; a possible D gene is TRBD2 (6 bases). The CDR3 runs 15 residues. Trimming left V 4 bases short and J 0 bases short, with 10 bases between. Germline V lookup: CDR1 SNHLY, CDR2 FYNNEI. The CDR3 here is CASSGLVGSYNEQFF. CDR3 DNA: TGTGCCAGCAGTGGACTAGTAGGCTCCTACAATGAGCAGTTCTTC. Full variable domain (remainder filled in from reference TRBV2 and TRBJ2-1): EPEVTQTPSHQVTQMGQEVILRCVPISNHLYFYWYRQILGQKVEFLVSFYNNEISEKSEIFDDQFSVERPDGSNFTLKIRSTKLEDSAMYFCASSGLVGSYNEQFFGPGTRLTVL.